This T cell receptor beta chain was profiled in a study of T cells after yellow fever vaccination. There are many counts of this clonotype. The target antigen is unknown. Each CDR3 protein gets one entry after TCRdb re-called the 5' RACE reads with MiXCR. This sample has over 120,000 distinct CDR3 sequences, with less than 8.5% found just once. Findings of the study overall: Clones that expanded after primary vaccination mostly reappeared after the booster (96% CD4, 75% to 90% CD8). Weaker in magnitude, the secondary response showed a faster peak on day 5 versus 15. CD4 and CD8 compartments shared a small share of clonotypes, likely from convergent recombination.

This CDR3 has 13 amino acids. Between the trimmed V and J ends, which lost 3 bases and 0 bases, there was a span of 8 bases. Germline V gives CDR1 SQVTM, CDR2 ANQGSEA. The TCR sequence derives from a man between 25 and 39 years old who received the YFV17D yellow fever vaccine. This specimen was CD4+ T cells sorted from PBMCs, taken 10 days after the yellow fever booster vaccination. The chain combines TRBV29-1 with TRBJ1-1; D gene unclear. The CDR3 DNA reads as TGCAGCGTTGAGTTGCAAATGAACACTGAAGCTTTCTTT. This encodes CSVELQMNTEAFF.